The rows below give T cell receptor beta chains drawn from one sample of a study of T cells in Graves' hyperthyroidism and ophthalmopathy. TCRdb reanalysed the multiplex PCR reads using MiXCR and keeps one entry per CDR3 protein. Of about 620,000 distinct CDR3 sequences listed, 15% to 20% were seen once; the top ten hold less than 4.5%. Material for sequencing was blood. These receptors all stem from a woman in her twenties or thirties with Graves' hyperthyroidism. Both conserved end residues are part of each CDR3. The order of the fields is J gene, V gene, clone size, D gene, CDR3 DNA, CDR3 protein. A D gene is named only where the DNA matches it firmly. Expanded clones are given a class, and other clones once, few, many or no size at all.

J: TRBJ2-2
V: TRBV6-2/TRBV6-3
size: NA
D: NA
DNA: TGTGCCAGCAGTTACTCCGCGGAGGGCCCCCTGGACGGGGAGCTGTTTTTT
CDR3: CASSYSAEGPLDGELFF

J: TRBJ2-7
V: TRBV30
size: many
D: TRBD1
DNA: TGTGCCTGGAGCGGGACAGTACCTTACGAGCAGTACTTC
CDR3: CAWSGTVPYEQYF

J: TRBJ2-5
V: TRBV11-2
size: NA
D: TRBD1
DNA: TGTGCCAGCAGCTTAGGGGACAGGTCCCAAGAGACCCAGTACTTC
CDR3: CASSLGDRSQETQYF

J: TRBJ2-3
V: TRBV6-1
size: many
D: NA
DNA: TGTGCCAGCAGTGAAGTAGCAGGGGGCACAGATACGCAGTATTTT
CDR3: CASSEVAGGTDTQYF

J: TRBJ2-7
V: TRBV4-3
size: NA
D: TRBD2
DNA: TGCGCCAGCAGCCAAAGACTAGCGGGTTTATACGAGCAGTACTTC
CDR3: CASSQRLAGLYEQYF

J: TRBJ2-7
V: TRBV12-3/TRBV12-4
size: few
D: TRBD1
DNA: TGTGCCAGCTCGCCACAATCTTCCGGGACAGGGCTCTACGAGCAGTACTTC
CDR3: CASSPQSSGTGLYEQYF

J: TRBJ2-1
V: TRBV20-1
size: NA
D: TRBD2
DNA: TGCAGTGTCGGGACTAGCGGGACGGGGGCCTACAATGAGCAGTTCTTC
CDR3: CSVGTSGTGAYNEQFF

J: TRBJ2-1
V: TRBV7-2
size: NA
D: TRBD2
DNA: TGTGCCAGCAGCTTAGCGGCTAGCGGGAGAGGGATGTACAATGAGCAGTTCTTC
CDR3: CASSLAASGRGMYNEQFF

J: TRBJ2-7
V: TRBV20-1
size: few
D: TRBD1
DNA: TGCAGTGCTAGCCCTGTGGGGACAGATTTCTACGAGCAGTACTTC
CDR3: CSASPVGTDFYEQYF

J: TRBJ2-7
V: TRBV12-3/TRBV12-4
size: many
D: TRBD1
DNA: TGTGCCAGCAGTCGACCGGGACAGGGCTTAGGCGAGCAGTACTTC
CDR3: CASSRPGQGLGEQYF

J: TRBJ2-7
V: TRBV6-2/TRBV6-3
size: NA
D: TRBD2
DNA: TGTGCCAGCAGTTGGGACATTGGGACTAGCGGGAGTGGCTACGAGCAGTACTTC
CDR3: CASSWDIGTSGSGYEQYF

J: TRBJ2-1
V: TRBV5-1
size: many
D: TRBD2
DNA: TGCGCCAGCAGCTTGGGCGGGAGGGCCGTAGATGAGCAGTTCTTC
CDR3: CASSLGGRAVDEQFF

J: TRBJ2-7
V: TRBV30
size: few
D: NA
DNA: TGTGCCTGGAGTGTAAGGGCAGTATACGAGCAGTACTTC
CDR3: CAWSVRAVYEQYF

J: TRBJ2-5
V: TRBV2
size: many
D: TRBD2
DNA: TGTGCCAGCAGCTTACTAGCGGGAGGGTACGAGGGAGAGACCCAGTACTTC
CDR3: CASSLLAGGYEGETQYF

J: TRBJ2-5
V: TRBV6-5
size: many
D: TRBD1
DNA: TGTGCCAGCAGTCCGAGGACAGGGGCCCAAGAGACCCAGTACTTC
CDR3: CASSPRTGAQETQYF

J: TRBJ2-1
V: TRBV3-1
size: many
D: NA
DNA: TGTGCCAGCAGCCAAGAGGATGGAGCGAATTGGTACAATGAGCAGTTCTTC
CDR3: CASSQEDGANWYNEQFF

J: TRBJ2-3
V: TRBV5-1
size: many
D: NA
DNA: TGCGCCAGCAGCTTGGCCCCAGGGGCAGATACGCAGTATTTT
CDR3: CASSLAPGADTQYF

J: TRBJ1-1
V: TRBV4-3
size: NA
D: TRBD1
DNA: TGCGCCAGCAGCCAAGGACCGGGACAGGGGGAAGCTTTCTTT
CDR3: CASSQGPGQGEAFF

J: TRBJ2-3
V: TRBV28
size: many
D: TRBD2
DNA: TGTGCCAGCAGTTTATTTTGGACTAGCGGGAGACGCACAGATACGCAGTATTTT
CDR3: CASSLFWTSGRRTDTQYF

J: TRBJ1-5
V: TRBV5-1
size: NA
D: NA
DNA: TGCGCCAGCAGCTTGTCGGGACAATTCAATCAGCCCCAGCATTTT
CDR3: CASSLSGQFNQPQHF

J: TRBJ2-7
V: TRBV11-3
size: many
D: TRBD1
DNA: TGTGCCAGCAGCATTATTGACAGGGTGTACGAGCAGTACTTC
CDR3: CASSIIDRVYEQYF

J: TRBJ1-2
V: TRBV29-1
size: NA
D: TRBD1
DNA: TGCAGCGTTGGCCCTCGGACAGGCCGTGGGGGCTACACCTTC
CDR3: CSVGPRTGRGGYTF

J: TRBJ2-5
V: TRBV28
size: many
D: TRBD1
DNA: TGTGCCAGCAGTTCGTCAGGGACAGGGGGCGCGGAAGAGACCCAGTACTTC
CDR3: CASSSSGTGGAEETQYF

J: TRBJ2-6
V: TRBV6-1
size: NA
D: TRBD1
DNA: TGTGCCAGCAGTGGGGACAGGGCTGGGGCCAACGTCCTGACTTTC
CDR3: CASSGDRAGANVLTF

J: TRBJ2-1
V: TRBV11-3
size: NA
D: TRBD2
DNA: TGTGCCAGCAGCGCGACTAGCGGGAGGTACAATGAGCAGTTCTTC
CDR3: CASSATSGRYNEQFF

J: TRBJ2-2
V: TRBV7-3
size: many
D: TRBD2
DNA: TGTGCCAGCAGCCCAAGCGGGATAGGGGGGGAGCTGTTTTTT
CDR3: CASSPSGIGGELFF

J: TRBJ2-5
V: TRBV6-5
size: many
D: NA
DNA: TGTGCCAGCAGTTACTCTAGGGCAGACCAAGAGACCCAGTACTTC
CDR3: CASSYSRADQETQYF

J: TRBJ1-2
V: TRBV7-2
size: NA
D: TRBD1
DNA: TGTGCCAGCAGCTTCTTTTCTGGACGGACAGGGGGATATGGCTACACCTTC
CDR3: CASSFFSGRTGGYGYTF

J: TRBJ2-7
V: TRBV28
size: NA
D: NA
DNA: TGTGCCAGCAGTAACCTGGGGGGCCCCACCTACGAGCAGTACTTC
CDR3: CASSNLGGPTYEQYF

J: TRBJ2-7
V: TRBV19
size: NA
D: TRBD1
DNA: TGTGCCAGTAGTTCGGAGACAGGGGGAGACTACGAGCAGTACTTC
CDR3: CASSSETGGDYEQYF

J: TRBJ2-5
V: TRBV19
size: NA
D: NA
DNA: TGTGCCAGTAGTCGGACCAGCGGCATTCAAGAGACCCAGTACTTC
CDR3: CASSRTSGIQETQYF

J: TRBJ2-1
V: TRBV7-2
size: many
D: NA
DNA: TGTGCCAGCAGCTGGAGAATGAATGAGCAGTTCTTC
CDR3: CASSWRMNEQFF

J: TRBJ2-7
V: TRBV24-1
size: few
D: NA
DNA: TGTGCCACCAGTGGCCGTTCATCCCACGAGCAGTACTTC
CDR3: CATSGRSSHEQYF

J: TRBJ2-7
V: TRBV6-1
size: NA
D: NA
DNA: TGTGCCAGCAGCGAGTCGTGGTACGAGCAGTACTTC
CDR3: CASSESWYEQYF

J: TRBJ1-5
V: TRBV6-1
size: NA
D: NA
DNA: TGTGCCAGCAGTTCCGATCGACCGACGGTTAGCAATCAGCCCCAGCATTTT
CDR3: CASSSDRPTVSNQPQHF

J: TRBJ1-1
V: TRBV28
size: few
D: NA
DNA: TGTGCCAGCAGTCCCCGGATGGGGCCAACTGAAGCTTTCTTT
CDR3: CASSPRMGPTEAFF

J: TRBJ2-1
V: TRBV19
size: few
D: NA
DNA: TGTGCCACCTCCGGGACTTTTGAGCAGTTCTTC
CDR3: CATSGTFEQFF

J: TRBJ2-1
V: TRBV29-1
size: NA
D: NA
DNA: TGCAGCGTTGAGGGCCCAGGGCTAGGGCTACTTCAGTTCTTC
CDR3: CSVEGPGLGLLQFF

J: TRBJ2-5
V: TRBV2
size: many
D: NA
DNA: TGTGCCAGCTCCGGGACTCCGGTAGGGGAGACCCAGTACTTC
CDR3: CASSGTPVGETQYF

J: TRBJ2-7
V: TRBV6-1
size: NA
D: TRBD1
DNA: TGTGCCGGCAGTGAACCTCGAGGGGACAGGGGTTACGAGCAGTACTTC
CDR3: CAGSEPRGDRGYEQYF

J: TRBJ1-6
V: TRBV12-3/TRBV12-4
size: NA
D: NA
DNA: TGTGCCAGCAGTTTTGCAGGGGCGCAGACACCCCTCCACTTT
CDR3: CASSFAGAQTPLHF

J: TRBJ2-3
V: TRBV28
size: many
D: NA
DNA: TGTGCCAGCAGTAGCAGGGGTGATACGCAGTATTTT
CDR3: CASSSRGDTQYF

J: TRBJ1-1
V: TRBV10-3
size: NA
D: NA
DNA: TGTGCCGCAGGCGGGAGAAAGAACACTGAAGCTTTCTTT
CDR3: CAAGGRKNTEAFF

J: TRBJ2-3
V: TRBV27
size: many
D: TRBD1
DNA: TGTGCCAGCAGTTACCAGGGGGCGGGCGCAGATACGCAGTATTTT
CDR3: CASSYQGAGADTQYF

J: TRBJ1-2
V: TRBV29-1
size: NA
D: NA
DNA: TGCAGCGCTGCCGGGACACTCTATGGCTACACCTTC
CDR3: CSAAGTLYGYTF

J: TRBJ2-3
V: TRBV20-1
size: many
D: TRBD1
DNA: TGCAGTGCTAGAGGGCTCTTGGGACAGGGTACAGATACGCAGTATTTT
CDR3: CSARGLLGQGTDTQYF

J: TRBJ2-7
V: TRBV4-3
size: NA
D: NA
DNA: TGCGCCAGCAGCCAAGATCACAGGGACTTTCCCTACGAGCAGTACTTC
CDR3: CASSQDHRDFPYEQYF

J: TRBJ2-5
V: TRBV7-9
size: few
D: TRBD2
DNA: TGTGCCAGCAGCTCCGGGACTAGCGGGAGGGGCTACCAAGAGACCCAGTACTTC
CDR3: CASSSGTSGRGYQETQYF

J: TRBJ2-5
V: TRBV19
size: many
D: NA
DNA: TGTGCCAGTAGTATAGTGGACGGAGAGACCCAGTACTTC
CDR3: CASSIVDGETQYF

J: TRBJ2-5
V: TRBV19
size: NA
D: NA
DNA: TGTGCCACCACAGGGTTTTCACAAGAGACCCAGTACTTC
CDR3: CATTGFSQETQYF

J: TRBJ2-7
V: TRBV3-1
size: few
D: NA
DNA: TGTGCCAGCAGCCCGGGTTACCTTTACTACGAGCAGTACTTC
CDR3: CASSPGYLYYEQYF

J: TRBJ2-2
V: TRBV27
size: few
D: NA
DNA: TGTGCCAGCAGTTCCCACTACACCGGGGAGCTGTTTTTT
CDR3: CASSSHYTGELFF

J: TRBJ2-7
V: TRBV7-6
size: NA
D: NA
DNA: TGTGCCAGCAGCTTAGAGTCTGGCGCCGTCCTTGATGAGCAGTACTTC
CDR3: CASSLESGAVLDEQYF

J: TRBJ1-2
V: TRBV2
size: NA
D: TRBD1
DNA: TGTGCCAGCGCCGGGACAGGGGGGAATGGCTACACCTTC
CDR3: CASAGTGGNGYTF